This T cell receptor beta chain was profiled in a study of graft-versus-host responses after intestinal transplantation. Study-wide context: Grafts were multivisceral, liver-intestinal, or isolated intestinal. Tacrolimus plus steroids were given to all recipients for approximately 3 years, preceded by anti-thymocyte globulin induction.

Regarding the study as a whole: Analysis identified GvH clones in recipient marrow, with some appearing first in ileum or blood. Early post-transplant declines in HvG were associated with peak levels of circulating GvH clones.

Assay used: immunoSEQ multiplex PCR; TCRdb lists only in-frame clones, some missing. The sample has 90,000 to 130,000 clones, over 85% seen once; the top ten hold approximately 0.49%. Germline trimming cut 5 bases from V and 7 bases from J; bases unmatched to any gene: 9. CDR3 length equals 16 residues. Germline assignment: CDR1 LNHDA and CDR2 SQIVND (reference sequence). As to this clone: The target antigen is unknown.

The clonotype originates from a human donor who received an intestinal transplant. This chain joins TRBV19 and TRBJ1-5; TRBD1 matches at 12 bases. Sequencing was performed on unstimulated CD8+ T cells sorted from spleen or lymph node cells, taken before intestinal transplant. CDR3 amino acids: CASSAGTGGAGQPQHF. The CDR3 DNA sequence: TGTGCCAGTAGTGCCGGGACAGGGGGCGCAGGGCAGCCCCAGCATTTT.